Below, 21 T cell receptor beta chains from the same sample are listed, as sequenced in a study of blood T cell repertoires in COVID-19. The data were produced by immunoSEQ multiplex PCR, yet TCRdb's version contains in-frame clones alone and is incomplete. This repertoire shows 200,000 or so clones, 80% to 90% found once; its top ten account for more than 2.5%. Input material: peripheral blood. The receptors were gathered from a man aged 55-75 years with acute or convalescent COVID-19.

This chain uses TRBV10-3 with TRBJ2-2, with TRBD2 as a possible D gene (6 bases). The CDR3 is made up of 15 amino acids. Trimming took 6 bases from V and 2 from J, leaving 13 bases between them. Germline-derived CDR1 and CDR2 are ENHRY and SYGVKD. The CDR3 DNA sequence: TGTGCCATCAGATCCGGGACTCAAAACACCGGGGAGCTGTTTTTT. This sequence encodes CAIRSGTQNTGELFF.

V is TRBV28 and J is TRBJ2-1, with D maybe TRBD2 (7 bases). The germline V and J ends were trimmed by 6 bases and 8 bases, with 17 bases remaining between them. CDR1 MDHEN and CDR2 SYDVKM come from the germline V gene. The CDR3 totals 14 residues. The CDR3 bases are TGTGCCAGCAGCCGGTTGGGGGGGCCGGATGAGCAGTTCTTC. Translating gives CASSRLGGPDEQFF. Combining the CDR3 with reference TRBV28 and TRBJ2-1 gives the whole variable domain DVKVTQSSRYLVKRTGEKVFLECVQDMDHENMFWYRQDPGLGLRLIYFSYDVKMKEKGDIPEGYSVSREKKERFSLILESASTNQTSMYLCASSRLGGPDEQFFGPGTRLTVL.

J is TRBJ2-1 and V is TRBV12-3 or TRBV12-4; D gene ambiguous. The CDR3 is made up of 11 amino acids. V was shortened by 3 bases and J by 9 bases, with 6 bases between the two germline ends. The CDR3 bases are TGTGCCAGCAGTTTCCTGGCTGAGCAGTTCTTC. Encoded protein: CASSFLAEQFF.

The chain combines TRBV3-1 (or the pseudogene TRBV3-2) with TRBJ2-7; 8 bases match TRBD1. CDR3 length: 18 residues. V dropped 2 bases and J dropped 1; count of bases not matched to a gene: 13. Per germline, CDR1 LGHDT and CDR2 YNNKEL (reference sequence). CDR3 sequence: CASSQMGRGHSGSYEQYF. The CDR3 bases are TGTGCCAGCAGCCAAATGGGCAGGGGGCATAGTGGGTCCTACGAGCAGTACTTC.

V gene TRBV5-4 combines with J gene TRBJ2-7, with TRBD2 matching 8 bases. After removal of 4 bases from V and 7 bases from J, the junction contained 10 bases not matched to a gene. The CDR3 has 14 amino acids. Germline V gene sequence: CDR1 SGHNT, CDR2 YYREEE (reference sequence). In DNA form, the CDR3 reads TGTGCCAGCAGCCATAGCGGGAACCGGGTGGAGCAGTACTTC. Its protein is CASSHSGNRVEQYF. The full variable domain, with the rest looked up from reference TRBV5-4 and TRBJ2-7, is ETGVTQSPTHLIKTRGQQVTLRCSSQSGHNTVSWYQQALGQGPQFIFQYYREEENGRGNFPPRFSGLQFPNYSSELNVNALELDDSALYLCASSHSGNRVEQYFGPGTRLTVT.

The chain links TRBV7-3 to TRBJ2-5; no definite D call. V lost 6 bases and J 5 bases, leaving 19 bases between the germline ends. This CDR3 comprises 15 residues. The germline V gene encodes CDR1 SGHTA and CDR2 FQGTGA. The CDR3 here is CASSPRGDAWETQYF. Here the CDR3 DNA reads TGTGCCAGCAGTCCCCGAGGAGATGCATGGGAGACCCAGTACTTC. The full variable domain, its missing parts supplied by reference TRBV7-3 and TRBJ2-5, is GAGVSQTPSNKVTEKGKYVELRCDPISGHTALYWYRQSLGQGPEFLIYFQGTGAADDSGLPNDRFFAVRPEGSVSTLKIQRTERGDSAVYLCASSPRGDAWETQYFGPGTRLLVL.

The chain employs TRBV4-1 and TRBJ1-4, with D possibly matching TRBD1 (5 bases). The CDR3 covers 15 residues. Germline V CDR1 and CDR2: MGHRA, YSYEKL. The V gene lost 1 base and the J gene lost 7 bases, with 13 bases spanning the gap. CDR3 in amino acids: CASSQGGGEGEKLFF. The CDR3 DNA follows: TGCGCCAGCAGCCAAGGGGGGGGAGAGGGTGAAAAACTGTTTTTT.

The chain employs TRBV9 and TRBJ2-3; D gene ambiguous. This CDR3 contains 14 residues. Germline V gene lookup returns CDR1 SGDLS and CDR2 YYNGEE. V lost 4 bases and J lost 2, with 11 bases in between. CDR3 protein: CASSLSPFTDTQYF. CDR3 DNA sequence: TGTGCCAGCAGCTTGAGCCCCTTCACAGATACGCAGTATTTT.

CDR3 region: CASSQEGLAGGGETQYF. DNA for the CDR3: TGCGCCAGCAGCCAAGAGGGACTAGCGGGAGGGGGAGAGACCCAGTACTTC. The chain couples TRBV4-3 to TRBJ2-5; 16 bases align to TRBD2. The CDR3 spans 17 residues. The germline CDR1 and CDR2 sequences are LGHNA and YSLEER. V was pared by 0 bases and J by 4 bases, with 2 bases of the junction left unmatched.

This clone has more than one count but fewer than ten. The chain combines TRBV7-2 with TRBJ2-7; 10 positions match TRBD2. Germline CDR1 is SGHTA and CDR2 is FQGNSA. This CDR3 is built from 18 residues. V lost 6 bases to trimming and J lost 1 base; unmatched junction nucleotides: 15. CDR3 loop: CASSLSGSGRAGSYEQYF. The CDR3 DNA sequence: TGTGCCAGCAGTCTTAGTGGAAGCGGGAGGGCCGGGTCCTACGAGCAGTACTTC.

CDR3 sequence (DNA): TGTGCCAGCAGTTCCCCGGGACTAGCGGGAGGCTCGAGCACAGATACGCAGTATTTT. Translated: CASSSPGLAGGSSTDTQYF. The V gene is TRBV6-2 or TRBV6-3, the J gene TRBJ2-3, with 15 nucleotides matching TRBD2. The CDR3 has 19 amino acids. Germline loops: CDR1 MNHEY, CDR2 SVGEGT. The trim removed 4 bases at V and 0 bases at J, leaving 8 bases unmatched.

J is TRBJ2-5 and V is TRBV7-8; 12 nucleotides match TRBD2. There are 15 residues in the CDR3. With V trimmed by 4 bases and J by 5 bases, 5 bases remained unmatched. Germline loops: CDR1 SGHVS, CDR2 FQNEAQ. This CDR3 reads CASSWTSGMVETQYF. Written as DNA, the CDR3 is TGTGCCAGCAGCTGGACTAGCGGGATGGTTGAGACCCAGTACTTC.

The CDR3 sequence: CASSPMQGEHTEAFF. The CDR3 DNA reads TGCGCCAGCAGCCCCATGCAGGGGGAGCACACTGAAGCTTTCTTT. This chain connects TRBV5-1 to TRBJ1-1; 7 nucleotides line up with TRBD1. This CDR3 has 15 amino acids. V lost 4 bases to trimming and J lost 3 bases; unmatched junction nucleotides: 9. Germline values: CDR1 SGHRS, CDR2 YFSETQ.

The chain couples TRBV7-2 to TRBJ2-3, with a weak D call TRBD2 (9 bases). This CDR3 is built from 19 residues. Per germline, CDR1 SGHTA and CDR2 FQGNSA. V lost 5 bases and J lost 2, with 26 bases in between. CDR3 nucleotides: TGTGCCAGCAGCCAGGGGGCGGGCCTAGCGGGATATGACACAGATACGCAGTATTTT. It translates to CASSQGAGLAGYDTDTQYF.

This clone has a single count. The CDR3 region is CASTLGGYEQYF. CDR3 coding DNA: TGTGCCAGCACACTCGGGGGCTACGAGCAGTACTTC. The V call is TRBV6-5, the J call TRBJ2-7, with D perhaps matching TRBD2 (6 bases). This CDR3 region has 12 residues. Germline loops: CDR1 MNHEY, CDR2 SVGAGI. Deletions cut 7 bases from V and 3 bases from J, with 10 bases between.

The chain has TRBV11-3 and TRBJ1-3; possible D gene TRBD1, 5 bases. The CDR3 is 17 amino acids. V lost 0 bases, J lost 0 bases, and 12 bases lay in between. Germline loops: CDR1 SGHNT, CDR2 YENEEA. DNA for the CDR3: TGTGCCAGCAGCTTAGAACGGGGGACTATCTCTGGAAACACCATATATTTT. Residues: CASSLERGTISGNTIYF. Full variable domain (missing parts from reference TRBV11-3 and TRBJ1-3): EAGVVQSPRYKIIEKKQPVAFWCNPISGHNTLYWYLQNLGQGPELLIRYENEEAVDDSQLPKDRFSAERLKGVDSTLKIQPAELGDSAVYLCASSLERGTISGNTIYFGEGSWLTVV.

This clone was seen just once. This chain joins TRBV15 and TRBJ2-1, with 10 bases matching TRBD2. V shed 5 bases and J 8 bases; nucleotides not matched to a gene: 15. This CDR3 is 17 amino acids long. Germline V gene lookup returns CDR1 LNHNV and CDR2 YYDKDF (reference sequence). CDR3 protein: CATSAKTSGSLRHEQFF. CDR3 in DNA: TGTGCCACCAGCGCAAAGACTAGCGGGTCCTTACGGCATGAGCAGTTCTTC.

This chain connects TRBV18 to TRBJ1-1; the D gene is possibly TRBD1 (5 bases). The V and J ends lost 3 bases and 4 bases respectively, with 15 bases between them. Germline loops: CDR1 KGHSH, CDR2 LQKENI. The CDR3 has 15 residues. The CDR3 loop reads CASSPSAGSVTEAFF. The CDR3 coding sequence is TGTGCCAGCTCACCTTCTGCAGGGTCAGTCACTGAAGCTTTCTTT.

The chain links TRBV6-6 to TRBJ2-7, with 8 bases matching TRBD1. Germline lookup yields CDR1 MNHNY and CDR2 SVGAGI (reference sequence). This CDR3 is 15 amino acids long. J gave up 5 bases and V 6 bases, and 12 bases lay outside the gene matches. The CDR3 here is CASRESTGDEDEQYF. The CDR3, as DNA: TGTGCCAGCAGGGAATCGACAGGGGATGAAGACGAGCAGTACTTC.

The genes are TRBV5-1 and TRBJ2-5; 8 positions match TRBD2. Germline CDR1 reads SGHRS; CDR2 reads YFSETQ. The CDR3 runs to 15 residues. Trimming removed 1 base from V and 1 base from J; junction bases left unmatched: 3. The CDR3 spells CASSLLTSGQETQYF. The CDR3 DNA reads as TGCGCCAGCAGCTTGTTAACTAGCGGCCAAGAGACCCAGTACTTC.

This clone came up a few times. V gene TRBV18 combines with J gene TRBJ2-2, with D tentatively TRBD2 (5 bases). The CDR3 has 16 amino acids. Germline V gene lookup returns CDR1 KGHSH and CDR2 LQKENI. Trimming stripped 6 bases from V and 1 base from J, with 15 bases between. CDR3: CASSRSRGQNTGELFF. DNA for the CDR3: TGTGCCAGCTCCCGCTCCCGGGGTCAGAACACCGGGGAGCTGTTTTTT. The full variable domain, with the rest looked up from reference TRBV18 and TRBJ2-2, is NAGVMQNPRHLVRRRGQEARLRCSPMKGHSHVYWYRQLPEEGLKFMVYLQKENIIDESGMPKERFSAEFPKEGPSILRIQQVVRGDSAAYFCASSRSRGQNTGELFFGEGSRLTVL.